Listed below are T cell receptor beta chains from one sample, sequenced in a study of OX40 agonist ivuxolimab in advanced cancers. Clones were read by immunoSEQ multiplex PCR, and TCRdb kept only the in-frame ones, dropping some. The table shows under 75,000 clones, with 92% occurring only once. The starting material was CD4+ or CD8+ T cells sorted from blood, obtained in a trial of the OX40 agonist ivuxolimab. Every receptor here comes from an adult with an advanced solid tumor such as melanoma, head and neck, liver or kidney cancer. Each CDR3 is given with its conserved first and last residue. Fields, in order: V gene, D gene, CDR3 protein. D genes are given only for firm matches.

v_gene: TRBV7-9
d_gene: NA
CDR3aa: CASRPETASYEQYF

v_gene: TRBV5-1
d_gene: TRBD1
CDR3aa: CASRLGGSDTEAFF

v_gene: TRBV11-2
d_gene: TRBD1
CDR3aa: CASSSYLQGAGELFF

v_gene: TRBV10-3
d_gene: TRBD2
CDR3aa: CAISRGGEETQYF

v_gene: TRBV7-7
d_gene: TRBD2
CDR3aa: CASSLAPPGLAGSTDTQYF

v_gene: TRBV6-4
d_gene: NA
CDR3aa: CASSDRGTDEQFF

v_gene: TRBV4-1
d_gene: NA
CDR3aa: CASSHQTVADTQYF

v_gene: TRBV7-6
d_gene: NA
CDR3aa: CASSLAGGEGQYF

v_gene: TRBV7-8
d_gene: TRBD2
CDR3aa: CASSLGSGGYNEQFF

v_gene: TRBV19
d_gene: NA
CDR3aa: CASSIGPGPYEQYF

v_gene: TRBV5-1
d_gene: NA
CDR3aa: CASSLVGNSGNTIYF

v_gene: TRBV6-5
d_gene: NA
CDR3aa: CASSYGGEQYF

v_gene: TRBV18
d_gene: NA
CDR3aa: CASSPDKPGSQAVYEQYF

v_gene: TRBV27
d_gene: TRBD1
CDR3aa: CASSPGTGGYEQYF

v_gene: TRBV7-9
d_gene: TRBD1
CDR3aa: CASSARDRAYEQYF